The clone carrying this TCR beta chain was recorded many times. Its cognate antigen is unknown. The data were obtained in a study of regulatory T cells in long-lasting Graves disease. The CDR3 runs to 13 residues. Losses at the gene ends were 9 bases for V and 0 bases for J; bases not matched to a gene: 3. Germline CDR1 reads SGHVS; CDR2 reads FQNEAQ. The authors built TCR beta libraries using iRepertoire HTBI primers and Arm-PCR of CDR3 regions. TCRdb re-called the multiplex PCR reads through MiXCR, storing one row per CDR3 protein. Here the sample spans 450,000 to 600,000 distinct CDR3 sequences, about 14% being singletons. The time point here: newly diagnosed GD, antithyroid drugs for less than 3 months. From PBMCs, RNA was extracted and then used to make the TCR library. Study-wide findings and caveats: Gene preferences differed: TRBV28, TRBJ1-2, TRBJ2-5 in persistent cases.

These data also formed part of another study, on T cells in Graves' hyperthyroidism and ophthalmopathy.

Specimen: peripheral blood mononuclear cells (PBMCs), collected at new diagnosis, from a patient treated with antithyroid drugs. This chain uses TRBV7-8 with TRBJ2-7; TRBD1 aligns across 9 bases. The source of this sequence is a man younger than 45 with Graves disease. Written as DNA, the CDR3 is TGTGCCAGTGGACAGGGGATCTCCTACGAGCAGTACTTC. Translating gives CASGQGISYEQYF.